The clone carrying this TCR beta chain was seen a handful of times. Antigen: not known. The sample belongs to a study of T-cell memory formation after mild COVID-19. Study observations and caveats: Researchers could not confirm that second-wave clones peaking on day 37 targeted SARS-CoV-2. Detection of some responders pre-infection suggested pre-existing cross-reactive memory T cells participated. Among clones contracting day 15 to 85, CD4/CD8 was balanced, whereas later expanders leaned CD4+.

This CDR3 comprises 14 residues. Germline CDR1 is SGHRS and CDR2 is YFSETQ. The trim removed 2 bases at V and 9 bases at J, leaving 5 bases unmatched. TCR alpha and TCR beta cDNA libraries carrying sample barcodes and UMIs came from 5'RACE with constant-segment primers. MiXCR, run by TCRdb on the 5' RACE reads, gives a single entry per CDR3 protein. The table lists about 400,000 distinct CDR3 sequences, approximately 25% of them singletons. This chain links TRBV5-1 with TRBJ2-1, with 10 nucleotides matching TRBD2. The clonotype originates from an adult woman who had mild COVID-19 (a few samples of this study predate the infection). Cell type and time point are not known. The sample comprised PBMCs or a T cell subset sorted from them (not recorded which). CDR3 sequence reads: CASSFQRGGFEQFF. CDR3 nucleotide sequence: TGCGCCAGCAGCTTCCAGCGGGGGGGCTTTGAGCAGTTCTTC.